This T cell receptor (beta chain) emerged from a study of blood T cell repertoires in COVID-19. As for the study in general: Nucleic acid was either cDNA or gDNA, and it came from T cells, B-cell-depleted T cells, or PBMCs.

This CDR3 is built from 11 residues. From germline, CDR1 is DFQATT and CDR2 SNEGSKA (reference sequence). V gave up 6 bases and J gave up 2 bases, with 5 bases separating them. The assay was immunoSEQ multiplex PCR, and TCRdb's table has in-frame clones only and misses some. Among about 220,000 clones, more than 80% were seen once, and the ten largest hold roughly 3.7%. Adults between about 18 and 89 years of age took part from approximately 24 US areas. Sequenced input: PBMCs or T cells enriched from blood (not recorded which). The sequence derives from a woman younger than 35 in a cohort exposed to, infected with or recovered from COVID-19 (not recorded which). The chain uses TRBV20-1 and TRBJ2-1; D is unclear. CDR3 DNA sequence: TGCAGTGCGATAGCCTACAATGAGCAGTTCTTC. Translated, it gives CSAIAYNEQFF.